Described below is a single T cell receptor (beta chain) sequence and its context. Antigen unknown. This sample was included in a study of PD-L1 blockade in urothelial cancer. Study overall: Patients had received 0 to 3 prior chemotherapy regimens. Blood was subjected to analysis at 3 weeks (second dose) and 6 weeks following treatment start. The study recovered a median of 141,255 T cells per blood sample.

Findings and caveats of the study: Durable benefit accompanied greater 3-week expansion of tumor-associated blood clones.

Method: immunoSEQ multiplex PCR; TCRdb's copy keeps in-frame clones and lacks some. This table holds about 74,000 clones, almost 90% found once. The time point was: pretreatment peripheral blood. V was pared by 4 bases and J by 1 base, with 4 bases of the junction left unmatched. This CDR3 has 15 residues. Germline CDR1 LNHDA, CDR2 SQIVND (reference sequence). The origin of this receptor is an older man with urothelial cancer. The sample consisted of PBMCs, taken around atezolizumab (anti-PD-L1) treatment. The chain is built from TRBV19 and TRBJ1-5; TRBD1 agrees at 7 bases. The CDR3 DNA reads TGTGCCAGTAGTAAGACAGGGTACAGCAATCAGCCCCAGCATTTT. It codes for CASSKTGYSNQPQHF.